Sequencing of this T cell receptor (beta chain) was carried out in a study of long-term antiretroviral therapy in people with HIV. The content of samples before DNA extraction was about 0.9-11 million cryopreserved PBMC. The authors ran the immunoSEQ assay, v3.0, at survey level. Clones were read by immunoSEQ multiplex PCR, and TCRdb kept only the in-frame ones, dropping some. This table holds about 39,000 clones, approximately 86% found once. Losses at the gene ends were 3 bases for V and 5 bases for J; bases not matched to a gene: 7. This CDR3 is 15 amino acids long. The germline V gene has CDR1 MDHEN and CDR2 SYDVKM.

Material: unsorted PBMCs, obtained just before starting antiretroviral therapy. The sequence came from a woman younger than 35 with HIV. This rearrangement joins TRBV28 to TRBJ1-3; 7 nucleotides agree with TRBD1. The CDR3 nucleotides read TGTGCCAGCAGTTTTACGGGACAGCCGAGAAACACCATATATTTT. Protein product: CASSFTGQPRNTIYF.